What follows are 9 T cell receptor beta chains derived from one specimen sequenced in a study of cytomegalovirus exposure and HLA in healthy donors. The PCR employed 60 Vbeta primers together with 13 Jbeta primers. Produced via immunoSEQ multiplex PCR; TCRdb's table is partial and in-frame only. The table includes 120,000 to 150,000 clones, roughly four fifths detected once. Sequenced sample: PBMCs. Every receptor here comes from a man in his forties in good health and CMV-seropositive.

The CDR3 DNA reads as TGCGCCAGCAGCTTGGGTCGAGGCAGCGGGGGACGATACACAGATACGCAGTATTTT. This codes for CASSLGRGSGGRYTDTQYF. The J gene is TRBJ2-3, the V gene TRBV5-1; 8 bases line up with TRBD2. The ends lost 0 bases at V and 2 bases at J; junction bases unmatched: 14. CDR1 is SGHRS and CDR2 is YFSETQ in the germline V gene. The CDR3 consists of 19 residues.

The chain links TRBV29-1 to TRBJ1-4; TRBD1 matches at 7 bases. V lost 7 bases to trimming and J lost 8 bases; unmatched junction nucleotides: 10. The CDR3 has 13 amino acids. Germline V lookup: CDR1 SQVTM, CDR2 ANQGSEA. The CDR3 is CSARQGGWEKLFF. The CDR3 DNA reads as TGCAGCGCTAGACAGGGAGGATGGGAAAAACTGTTTTTT.

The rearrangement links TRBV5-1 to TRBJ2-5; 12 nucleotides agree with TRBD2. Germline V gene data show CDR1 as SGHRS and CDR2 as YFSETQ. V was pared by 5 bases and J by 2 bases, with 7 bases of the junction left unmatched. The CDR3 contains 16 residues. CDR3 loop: CASRSGLAGFQETQYF. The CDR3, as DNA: TGCGCCAGCAGATCCGGACTAGCGGGGTTTCAAGAGACCCAGTACTTC.

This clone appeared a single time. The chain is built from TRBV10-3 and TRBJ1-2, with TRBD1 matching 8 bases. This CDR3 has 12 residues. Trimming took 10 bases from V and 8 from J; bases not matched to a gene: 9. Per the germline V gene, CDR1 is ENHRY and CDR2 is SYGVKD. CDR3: CARGDGTGGYTF. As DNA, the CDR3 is TGTGCCAGAGGGGATGGGACAGGAGGCTACACCTTC.

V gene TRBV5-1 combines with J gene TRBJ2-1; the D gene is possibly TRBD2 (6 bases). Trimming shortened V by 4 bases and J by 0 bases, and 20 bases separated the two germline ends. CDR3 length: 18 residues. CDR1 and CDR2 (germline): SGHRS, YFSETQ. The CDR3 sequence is CASSPIGSPWSSYNEQFF. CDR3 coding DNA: TGCGCCAGCAGCCCTATCGGGAGCCCTTGGAGCTCCTACAATGAGCAGTTCTTC.

The CDR3 protein is CASSLRDTSYEQYF. The CDR3 nucleotides are TGTGCCAGCTCACTCCGGGACACCTCCTACGAGCAGTACTTC. This sequence joins TRBV18 and TRBJ2-7; tentatively, D is TRBD1 (6 bases). Trimming left V 4 bases short and J 0 bases short, with 10 bases between. The CDR3 sequence is 14 residues long. Per the germline V gene, CDR1 is KGHSH and CDR2 is LQKENI.

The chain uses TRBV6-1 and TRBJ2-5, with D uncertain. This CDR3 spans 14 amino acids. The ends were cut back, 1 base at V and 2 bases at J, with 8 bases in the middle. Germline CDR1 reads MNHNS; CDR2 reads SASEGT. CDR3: CASSEGQWQETQYF. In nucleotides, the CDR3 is TGTGCCAGCAGTGAAGGTCAGTGGCAAGAGACCCAGTACTTC.

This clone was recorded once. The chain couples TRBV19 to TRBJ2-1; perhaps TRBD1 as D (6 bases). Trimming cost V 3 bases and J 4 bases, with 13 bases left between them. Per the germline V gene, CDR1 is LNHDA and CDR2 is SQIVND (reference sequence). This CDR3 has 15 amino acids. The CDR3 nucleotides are TGTGCCAGTAGTATCCAAGGACAGTTGTACAATGAGCAGTTCTTC. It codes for CASSIQGQLYNEQFF. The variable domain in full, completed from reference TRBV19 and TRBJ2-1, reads DGGITQSPKYLFRKEGQNVTLSCEQNLNHDAMYWYRQDPGQGLRLIYYSQIVNDFQKGDIAEGYSVSREKKESFPLTVTSAQKNPTAFYLCASSIQGQLYNEQFFGPGTRLTVL.

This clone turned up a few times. CDR3 protein: CASSQSLGAREQFF. The CDR3 DNA reads TGTGCCAGCAGCCAATCGCTAGGGGCCCGTGAGCAGTTCTTC. The V and J genes are TRBV16 and TRBJ2-1; tentatively, D is TRBD1 (5 bases). The V end was cut by 0 bases, the J end by 9 bases, with 12 bases between. The germline CDR1 and CDR2 sequences are KGHSY and FQNENV. CDR3 length equals 14 residues.